A selection of T cell receptor beta chains follows, all from one sample in a study of shared clonotypes between healthy human individuals. Produced via immunoSEQ multiplex PCR; TCRdb's table is partial and in-frame only. The data hold about 680,000 clones, with about 91% observed a single time. The sample was naive CD8+ T cells sorted from blood. All receptors derive from a man aged 25-45 years in good health. Each CDR3 is given with its conserved first and last residue. Each record gives: D gene, V gene, J gene, clone size, CDR3 protein, CDR3 DNA. The D gene is left open where the match is weak. Only part of the rows carry a size: once, few, many, or a class if the clone is expanded.

-	TRBV9	TRBJ1-1	few	CASSVASGEGTEAFF	TGTGCCAGCAGCGTAGCGTCAGGGGAGGGCACTGAAGCTTTCTTT
TRBD2	TRBV16	TRBJ2-7	-	CASSDYTTSLNEQYF	TGTGCCAGCAGCGACTACACGACTAGCCTGAACGAGCAGTACTTC
-	TRBV28	TRBJ1-5	-	CASSLGPREGNQPQHF	TGTGCCAGCAGTTTAGGTCCCAGGGAGGGAAATCAGCCCCAGCATTTT
-	TRBV7-9	TRBJ2-7	few	CASSLGGMGERSYEQYF	TGTGCCAGCAGCTTAGGAGGGATGGGGGAAAGGTCCTACGAGCAGTACTTC
-	TRBV27	TRBJ1-2	-	CASSFNRAQLYGYTF	TGTGCCAGCAGTTTTAATAGGGCACAACTTTATGGCTACACCTTC
-	TRBV25-1	TRBJ2-5	-	CASSVLAVYQETQYF	TGTGCCAGCAGTGTATTAGCGGTATATCAAGAGACCCAGTACTTC
-	TRBV1	TRBJ2-2	-	CTSSQAWVAGGPLRRRELFF	TGCACCAGCAGCCAAGCGTGGGTAGCGGGAGGGCCTCTTCGCCGGAGGGAGCTGTTTTTT
TRBD1	TRBV27	TRBJ1-5	-	CASSPLTGASNQPQHF	TGTGCCAGCAGTCCCCTCACAGGGGCGAGCAATCAGCCCCAGCATTTT
TRBD2	TRBV5-1	TRBJ2-1	-	CASSIMPSGPRSSYNEQFF	TGCGCCAGCAGCATCATGCCTAGCGGACCAAGAAGCTCCTACAATGAGCAGTTCTTC
-	TRBV7-9	TRBJ2-6	-	CASNPGTGANVLTF	TGTGCCAGCAACCCAGGAACTGGGGCCAACGTCCTGACTTTC
-	TRBV5-1	TRBJ2-3	-	CASSLRSGTARDTQYF	TGCGCCAGCAGCTTGCGTAGCGGGACAGCTAGAGATACGCAGTATTTT
-	TRBV27	TRBJ2-7	-	CASSLLPGVTYEQYF	TGTGCCAGCAGTTTACTGCCGGGAGTGACCTACGAGCAGTACTTC
-	TRBV7-9	TRBJ2-7	-	CASSSRLNSGGPGYEQYF	TGTGCCAGCAGCTCGAGACTGAACTCGGGGGGCCCGGGCTACGAGCAGTACTTC
-	TRBV5-5	TRBJ2-7	-	CASSFSPLQNEQYF	TGTGCCAGCAGCTTTTCTCCGTTGCAAAACGAGCAGTACTTC
-	TRBV6-5	TRBJ1-2	-	CASSPQENLDYGYTF	TGTGCCAGCAGTCCGCAGGAGAACCTTGACTATGGCTACACCTTC
-	TRBV7-3	TRBJ2-7	-	CASTKRGTESSSYEQYF	TGTGCCAGCACCAAAAGAGGAACAGAAAGTAGCTCCTACGAGCAGTACTTC
-	TRBV6-4	TRBJ2-7	-	CASPSADYYEQYF	TGTGCCAGCCCCTCGGCGGACTACTACGAGCAGTACTTC
-	TRBV7-9	TRBJ2-7	-	CASSPGVLSNLYEQYF	TGTGCCAGCAGCCCCGGAGTTTTATCTAACCTCTACGAGCAGTACTTC
TRBD1	TRBV13	TRBJ2-1	-	CASSKNRGYYNEQFF	TGTGCCAGCAGCAAAAACAGGGGGTACTACAATGAGCAGTTCTTC
-	TRBV2	TRBJ2-2	-	CASSEAVGLTGELFF	TGTGCCAGCAGTGAAGCTGTCGGTTTAACCGGGGAGCTGTTTTTT
-	TRBV7-9	TRBJ2-3	-	CASSLRERQGTDTQYF	TGTGCCAGCAGCTTACGGGAGCGACAGGGCACAGATACGCAGTATTTT
-	TRBV7-2	TRBJ2-7	-	CATKSLLYEQYF	TGTGCCACCAAAAGTCTCCTCTACGAGCAGTACTTC
-	TRBV5-4	TRBJ2-2	-	CASSWGTGELFF	TGTGCCAGCAGCTGGGGAACCGGGGAGCTGTTTTTT
TRBD1	TRBV28	TRBJ2-7	-	CASSFTPGTGTSYEQYF	TGTGCCAGCAGTTTCACGCCCGGGACAGGGACTTCCTACGAGCAGTACTTC
-	TRBV6-5	TRBJ2-7	-	CASSYAMGSSYEQYF	TGTGCCAGCAGTTACGCCATGGGGAGCTCCTACGAGCAGTACTTC
TRBD1	TRBV6-5	TRBJ1-2	-	CASSYQAGGRGYTF	TGTGCCAGCAGTTACCAGGCAGGGGGACGAGGCTACACCTTC
TRBD2	TRBV28	TRBJ2-3	-	CASSPLAGVTDTQYF	TGTGCCAGCAGTCCTCTAGCGGGAGTTACAGATACGCAGTATTTT
-	TRBV28	TRBJ2-7	-	CASSPDGTKAYEQYF	TGTGCCAGCAGTCCAGACGGGACAAAAGCTTACGAGCAGTACTTC
TRBD2	TRBV28	TRBJ2-7	once	CASSSKAWTSTRSLWPYEQYF	TGTGCCAGCAGTAGTAAAGCCTGGACTAGCACCCGTTCCCTATGGCCCTACGAGCAGTACTTC
TRBD2	TRBV27	TRBJ2-7	-	CASSFRTPGLAGGPHEQYF	TGTGCCAGCAGTTTCCGAACACCGGGACTAGCGGGAGGGCCCCACGAGCAGTACTTC
-	TRBV19	TRBJ1-5	-	CASSNLSSGYSNQPQHF	TGTGCCAGTAGTAACCTATCATCCGGTTATAGCAATCAGCCCCAGCATTTT
TRBD1	TRBV5-4	TRBJ2-7	-	CASSGGQGAYF	TGTGCCAGCAGCGGGGGACAGGGCGCGTACTTC
-	TRBV15	TRBJ2-1	-	CATSRRTEIYNEQFF	TGTGCCACCAGCAGGAGGACAGAAATCTACAATGAGCAGTTCTTC
-	TRBV7-9	TRBJ2-1	-	CASSPTDANNEQFF	TGTGCCAGCAGCCCTACGGACGCGAACAATGAGCAGTTCTTC
TRBD1	TRBV11-2	TRBJ2-5	-	CASSLSSEDRAETQYF	TGTGCCAGCAGCTTATCCTCCGAGGACAGGGCTGAGACCCAGTACTTC
TRBD1	TRBV11-2	TRBJ2-1	-	CASSSHGTGDNNEQFF	TGTGCCAGCAGCTCTCACGGGACAGGGGATAACAATGAGCAGTTCTTC
-	TRBV9	TRBJ2-2	-	CASSVGAAGNTGELFF	TGTGCCAGCAGCGTAGGTGCGGCAGGGAACACCGGGGAGCTGTTTTTT
-	TRBV5-8	TRBJ1-4	-	CASSLTARAATNEKLFF	TGTGCCAGCAGCTTGACTGCCCGGGCGGCAACTAATGAAAAACTGTTTTTT
TRBD1	TRBV6-6	TRBJ2-7	-	CASNRDRSSYEQYF	TGTGCCAGTAACCGGGACAGGAGCTCCTACGAGCAGTACTTC
-	TRBV28	TRBJ2-7	-	CASSLGQGRAGQYF	TGTGCCAGCAGTCTCGGGCAAGGTCGGGCAGGGCAGTACTTC
-	TRBV9	TRBJ1-1	-	CASDNPGHTEAFF	TGTGCCAGTGACAATCCGGGGCATACTGAAGCTTTCTTT
TRBD2	TRBV5-1	TRBJ2-1	-	CASREREIDNEQFF	TGCGCCAGCAGAGAGCGGGAGATCGACAATGAGCAGTTCTTC
-	TRBV27	TRBJ2-1	-	CASSADSSSYNEQFF	TGTGCCAGCAGTGCGGACAGCAGCTCCTACAATGAGCAGTTCTTC
-	TRBV29-1	TRBJ2-3	-	CSVEGQRPGLGVDTQYF	TGCAGCGTTGAGGGACAGAGACCGGGACTAGGGGTCGATACGCAGTATTTT
-	TRBV7-8	TRBJ2-5	-	CASKQRQTEETQYF	TGTGCCAGCAAGCAGAGACAGACCGAAGAGACCCAGTACTTC
-	TRBV15	TRBJ2-3	-	CATSRERLTDTQYF	TGTGCCACCAGCAGAGAGAGGTTGACAGATACGCAGTATTTT
TRBD1	TRBV27	TRBJ1-1	-	CASSLSDRSEAFF	TGTGCCAGCAGTTTATCGGACAGGTCCGAAGCTTTCTTT
-	TRBV14	TRBJ2-7	once	CASSRTGWREQYF	TGTGCCAGCAGCCGTACAGGTTGGCGAGAGCAGTACTTC
-	TRBV28	TRBJ2-2	once	CASKWGTGELFF	TGTGCCAGCAAGTGGGGAACCGGGGAGCTGTTTTTT
TRBD2	TRBV14	TRBJ2-5	-	CASSQLAGVMGETQYF	TGTGCCAGCAGCCAACTAGCGGGAGTAATGGGAGAGACCCAGTACTTC
TRBD1	TRBV4-1	TRBJ2-7	-	CASSQDRGTGIYEQYF	TGCGCCAGCAGCCAAGATCGGGGGACAGGGATATACGAGCAGTACTTC
-	TRBV27	TRBJ1-1	-	CASKLAPGNTEAFF	TGTGCCAGCAAGTTAGCCCCCGGGAACACTGAAGCTTTCTTT
-	TRBV5-1	TRBJ1-1	-	CASSLGWGVVTEAFF	TGCGCCAGCAGCCTTGGATGGGGGGTGGTCACTGAAGCTTTCTTT
-	TRBV28	TRBJ2-7	once	CASNTGTATYEQYF	TGTGCCAGCAACACCGGGACGGCGACCTACGAGCAGTACTTC
-	TRBV30	TRBJ2-3	-	CAWTPWDAYTQYF	TGTGCCTGGACCCCGTGGGACGCCTATACGCAGTATTTT